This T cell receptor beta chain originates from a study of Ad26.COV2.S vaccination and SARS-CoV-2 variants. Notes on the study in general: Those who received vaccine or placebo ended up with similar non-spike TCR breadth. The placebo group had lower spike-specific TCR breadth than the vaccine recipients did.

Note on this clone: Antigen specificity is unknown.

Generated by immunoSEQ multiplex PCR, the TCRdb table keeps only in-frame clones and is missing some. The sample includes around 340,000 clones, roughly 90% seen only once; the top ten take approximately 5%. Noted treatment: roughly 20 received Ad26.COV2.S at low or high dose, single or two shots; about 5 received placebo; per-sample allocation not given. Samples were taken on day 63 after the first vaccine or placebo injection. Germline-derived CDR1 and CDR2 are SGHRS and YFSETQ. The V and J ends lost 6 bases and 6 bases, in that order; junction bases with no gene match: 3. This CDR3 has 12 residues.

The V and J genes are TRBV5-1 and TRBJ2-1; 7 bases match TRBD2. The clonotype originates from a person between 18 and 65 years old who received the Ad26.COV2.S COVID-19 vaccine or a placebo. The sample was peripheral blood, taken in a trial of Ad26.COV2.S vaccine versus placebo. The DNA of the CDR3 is TGCGCCAGCACGCCTAGCGGCAATGAGCAGTTCTTC. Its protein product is CASTPSGNEQFF.